This T cell receptor (beta chain) stems from a study of blood T cell repertoires in COVID-19. In the study overall: Some COVID-19 samples were acute and others convalescent; all came from the United States, Italy and Spain.

Germline values: CDR1 SGHNT, CDR2 YENEEA. The CDR3 is 17 residues long. V shed 1 base, J shed 4 bases, and the junction held 11 bases outside the gene matches. As handled by the study authors: Researchers report that nucleated cell counts were estimated from reference gene primer amplification. The table came from immunoSEQ multiplex PCR; TCRdb's copy has only in-frame clones and leaves some out. V, J and clone size derive from that table, while D and trimming were established from the DNA sequence. This sample has about 130,000 clones, with over 75% found just once. The chain carries TRBV11-3 and TRBJ2-3, with 7 bases identical to TRBD2. The TCR comes from a man aged 55-75 years with acute or convalescent COVID-19. Specimen: peripheral blood. The CDR3 DNA reads TGTGCCAGCAGCTTAGTAAACAGGCGGGAGAAGGCAGATACGCAGTATTTT. It encodes CASSLVNRREKADTQYF.